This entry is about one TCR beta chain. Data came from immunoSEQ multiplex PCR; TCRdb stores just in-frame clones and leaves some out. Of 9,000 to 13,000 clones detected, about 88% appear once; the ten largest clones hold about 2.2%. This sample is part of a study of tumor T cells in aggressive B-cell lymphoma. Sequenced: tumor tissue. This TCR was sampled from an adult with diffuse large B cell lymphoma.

The CDR3 DNA is TGCGCCAGCAGTGAATCCGTTGAGCAGTTCTTC. Its translation is CASSESVEQFF. V usage is TRBV10-2 and J usage is TRBJ2-1; no clear D. V was trimmed by 3 bases and J by 9 bases, leaving 6 bases between them. This CDR3 is built from 11 residues. CDR1 WSHSY and CDR2 SAAADI come from the germline V gene.